Listed below are T cell receptor beta chains from one sample, sequenced in a study of blood T cells in healthy people across ages. TCRdb called the 5' RACE reads again in MiXCR, with one record for every CDR3 protein. The data show some 1,800,000 distinct CDR3 sequences, 39% seen once. Material: blood. The receptors were sampled from a human donor in good health. The CDR3 runs from the conserved cysteine through the conserved F or W. The D gene is left open where the match is weak. Rows give clone size only sometimes, using once, few, many, or a class for an expanded clone.

.	TRBD1	TRBV6-5	TRBJ1-2	TGTGCCAGCAGTTACGTGAGGGGACAGTACAAAACTAACTATGGCTACACCTTC	CASSYVRGQYKTNYGYTF
few	TRBD1	TRBV7-9	TRBJ2-3	TGTGCCAGCAGCTTAGAAACAGGGGGCGCAAATACGCAGTATTTT	CASSLETGGANTQYF
.	.	TRBV12-3/TRBV12-4	TRBJ1-4	TGTGCCAGCAGTCCAGACACATTAAGGGGGTGGGAAAAACTGTTTTTT	CASSPDTLRGWEKLFF
few	.	TRBV3-1	TRBJ2-1	TGTGCCAGCAGCCAAGATCTACAGGGCTACAATGAGCAGTTCTTC	CASSQDLQGYNEQFF
.	.	TRBV28	TRBJ1-1	TGTGCCAGCAGTTTACAGTCAACGCGGGTCGCTTTCTTT	CASSLQSTRVAFF
.	.	TRBV29-1	TRBJ1-1	TGCAGCGTTGAAACGGACCTGAACACTGAAGCTTTCTTT	CSVETDLNTEAFF
.	.	TRBV4-3	TRBJ1-3	TGCGCCAGCAGCCAAGATCTTCCGGAGTCTAGTAGAAACACCATATATTTT	CASSQDLPESSRNTIYF
.	.	TRBV9	TRBJ1-1	TGTGCCAGCAGCTCGGCGGTGCAGAGTTTCACTGAAGCTTTCTTT	CASSSAVQSFTEAFF
few	.	TRBV5-1	TRBJ1-2	TGCGCCAGCAGCCCGGGACGTCTTCTCTATGGCTACACCTTC	CASSPGRLLYGYTF
.	TRBD1	TRBV20-1	TRBJ2-3	TGCAGTGCTAGAGAATTAGGACAGGAGGCGGTAGATACGCAGTATTTT	CSARELGQEAVDTQYF
once	TRBD1	TRBV5-6	TRBJ2-1	TGTGCCAGCAAGGGGGCAGGCTACAATGAGCAGTTCTTC	CASKGAGYNEQFF